What follows describes a single TCR beta chain. This clone's antigen is unknown. The input lacks base qualities; no much larger clone sits a single base away. For sequencing of the TCRbeta CDR3 region, genomic DNA was extracted from the sorted cells. The immunoSEQ Assay was used to sequence the TCRbeta CDR3 regions. Not all clones reach the TCRdb copy of this immuneACCESS table, which keeps in-frame sequences only. Checked studies attribute under half of the gap to unresolved V genes and leave the rest unexplained. This sample is represented by 60,000 to 85,000 clones; 85% of them were singletons. The ten most abundant clones make up around 2% of the sample. This record belongs to a study of OX40 agonist ivuxolimab in advanced cancers. Regarding the study in general: Ivuxolimab was an agonistic, fully human IgG2 monoclonal antibody directed against OX40 (CD134), a costimulatory receptor. Intravenous ivuxolimab was administered to patients every 2 weeks at six dose levels: 0.01, 0.1, 0.3, 1.5, 3 and 10 mg/kg. Among the roughly 52 dose-escalation patients, around 19 had hepatocellular carcinoma, about 15 melanoma, 9 renal cell carcinoma and 9 head and neck cancer. In the dose-escalation cohort, more than 80% of patients were male, and the mean age was around 60 years with a range of roughly 23 to 79. Prior anti-PD-1, anti-PD-L1 or anti-CTLA-4 therapy was permitted, and 30% to 45% of dose-escalation patients had received checkpoint inhibitors. Partial responses occurred in three dose-escalation patients, of whom one had hepatocellular carcinoma and two had cutaneous melanoma. The purpose of peripheral TCRbeta sequencing was to test whether ivuxolimab changed TCR sequence diversity and led to clonal T-cell expansion. The paper describes the monotherapy dose-escalation part (N = 52 patients) of the phase I trial of ivuxolimab. What the work shows at the level of the full study, not this receptor alone: In the 0.1-3.0 mg/kg groups, partial responders had among the lowest normalized peripheral clonal expansion, particularly in CD8+ T cells. At doses from 0.1 to 3.0 mg/kg, clonal expansion was seen in both CD4+ and CD8+ blood T cells between baseline and week 6. Which antigens the clonally expanded peripheral T cells were specific for was not determined. Low levels of normalized T-cell clonal expansion were also seen in some patients who did not respond. After ivuxolimab, expanded clones were on average more numerous among CD8+ T cells than among CD4+ T cells.

Inclusive of the bounding cysteine and phenylalanine, the CDR3 is 16 residues long. Solely the CDR3 DNA is kept, with 48 bases framed from the first base. For this chain, trimming is 0 bases at the V end and 1 base at the J end, and the number of junction bases without a gene match is 3. Via the germline V gene (reference sequence), CDR1 is LNHNV and CDR2 YYDKDF. The trial excluded patients who had a history of autoimmune disease or who were on systemic immunosuppression. Peripheral blood for TCR sequencing was collected from all dose cohorts at baseline, on cycle 4 day 1, and on cycle 7 day 1. The samples were drawn from a first-in-human, open-label, multicenter phase I dose-escalation trial of ivuxolimab. Adults with locally advanced or metastatic melanoma, renal cell, hepatocellular, or head and neck squamous cell carcinoma were enrolled in the trial. CD4+ and CD8+ T cells were sorted separately from peripheral blood before TCR sequencing.

The sample here was CD4+ or CD8+ T cells sorted from blood, taken in a trial of the OX40 agonist ivuxolimab. This TCR came from an adult with an advanced solid tumor such as melanoma, head and neck, liver or kidney cancer. The V and J segments used are TRBV15 and TRBJ2-3, with TRBD2 matching 8 junction bases. The nucleotides are TGTGCCACCAGCAGAGACAGCGGGGGCCGCACAGATACGCAGTATTTT. Its translation reads: CATSRDSGGRTDTQYF.